This TCR beta chain is from a study of T-cell memory formation after mild COVID-19. The study's findings and limits: Most CD4+ clones that shrank were in CM and EM, while CD8+ ones turned up in EMRA.

As concerns this clonotype: The antigen remains unidentified.

Constant-segment primers and 5'RACE yielded cDNA libraries for TCR alpha and TCR beta, each carrying sample barcodes and UMIs. TCRdb re-analysed the 5' RACE reads in MiXCR, keeping a single row per CDR3 protein. Of roughly 400,000 distinct CDR3 sequences listed, more than 15% are singletons. The sequence derives from a young man who had mild COVID-19 (a few samples of this study predate the infection). Cell type and time point are not known. The sequencing input was PBMCs or a T cell subset sorted from them (not recorded which).

CDR3 DNA: TGCGCCAGCAGCCCTCGACGGGCAATACCCCCAGATACGCAGTATTTT. Translated, it gives CASSPRRAIPPDTQYF. This chain joins TRBV5-1 and TRBJ2-3; no clear D gene. This CDR3 spans 16 amino acids. Trimming shortened V by 4 bases and J by 4 bases, and 19 bases separated the two germline ends. CDR1 and CDR2 from the germline V gene are SGHRS and YFSETQ. Filled out from reference TRBV5-1 and TRBJ2-3, the complete variable domain reads KAGVTQTPRYLIKTRGQQVTLSCSPISGHRSVSWYQQTPGQGLQFLFEYFSETQRNKGNFPGRFSGRQFSNSRSEMNVSTLELGDSALYLCASSPRRAIPPDTQYFGPGTRLTVL.